Sequencing of this T cell receptor (beta chain) was carried out in a study of shared clonotypes between healthy human individuals. The overall study: The donor group consisted of a couple of women and a few men, aged 18 to 49.

V was clipped by 3 bases and J by 7 bases; unmatched bases: 8. CDR1 is SNHLY, CDR2 FYNNEI, per germline. This CDR3 has 15 amino acids. Profiled with immunoSEQ multiplex PCR; TCRdb holds only in-frame clones, not every one. This table holds roughly 2.2 million clones, 80% to 95% found once. Recent acute infections and vaccinations were absent in the healthy HIV-negative adult donors. Sequencing was performed on naive CD4+ T cells from PBMCs. Subset defined: CD45RA+ positively selected. The TCR originated in a man aged 18 to 29 in good health. Some clones in this sample may be carry-over from other donors' samples. The chain is built from TRBV2 and TRBJ1-4; 7 bases map to TRBD1. The CDR3 loop is CASSDLGTVLEKLFF. The CDR3 DNA reads as TGTGCCAGCAGTGACCTCGGGACAGTGCTTGAAAAACTGTTTTTT.